Sequencing of this TCR beta chain was carried out in a study of HIV-infected patients and healthy controls. Germline loops: CDR1 DFQATT, CDR2 SNEGSKA (reference sequence). Trimming pared 6 bases from V and 0 bases from J, leaving 13 bases between. The CDR3 totals 14 residues. This clonotype came up many times. No antigen is known for it. Study findings and constraints: Donor HLA types were not determined in the study. HIV-infected repertoires had significantly higher mean Gini indices than controls, possibly reflecting oligoclonality.

Antiretroviral therapy had run roughly three months, about 14 weeks, before follow-up blood collection. Whole blood was used without fractionation, so all unsorted peripheral T cells were included. cDNA was made from 400 to 500 ng RNA using alpha and beta constant primers. Using multiplexing indices, alpha and beta chain libraries were generated apart by chain-specific third strand synthesis. TCRdb reprocessed the 5' RACE reads via MiXCR and lists one record per CDR3 protein. This table holds roughly 6,600 distinct CDR3 sequences, roughly 10% found once. This receptor was taken from an adult with HIV infection. The starting material was blood, obtained during antiretroviral therapy. The chain joins TRBV20-1 to TRBJ2-3, with D tentatively TRBD2 (6 bases). Here the CDR3 reads CSANRGGSTDTQYF. CDR3 coding DNA: TGCAGTGCCAACCGTGGGGGGAGCACAGATACGCAGTATTTT.